This record covers a single T cell receptor beta chain. This record comes from a study of blood T cell repertoires in COVID-19. Across the study: The cDNA or gDNA used as material had been derived from T cells, B-cell-depleted T cells, or PBMCs.

Germline CDR1 and CDR2: SEHNR and FQNEAQ (reference sequence). V lost 5 bases, J lost 7 bases, and 3 bases stayed unmatched. CDR3 length: 13 amino acids. Per the original data handling: By means of reference gene primer amplification, nucleated cell counts were estimated. Profiling relied on immunoSEQ multiplex PCR, and the TCRdb table lists in-frame clones only, not all of them. V, J and clone size derive from that table, while D and trimming were established from the DNA sequence. Counted here are some 250,000 clones, over 80% occurring once; the ten biggest clones make up roughly 1.9%. The sample consisted of peripheral blood. V usage is TRBV7-9 and J usage is TRBJ2-2; 8 bases agree with TRBD1. The TCR originated in a man aged 25 to 40 who had recovered from COVID-19. CDR3 nucleotide sequence: TGTGCCAGCAGCCGACAGGGGAACGGGGAGCTGTTTTTT. Protein: CASSRQGNGELFF.